Reported below is one T cell receptor (beta chain). The antigen remains undetermined. This sample was included in a study of OX40 agonist ivuxolimab in advanced cancers. Study-wide results and limits: Determination of antigen specificity was not performed for the expanded peripheral T cells.

TCRdb's table, derived via immunoSEQ multiplex PCR, lists solely in-frame clones and lacks some. The data show roughly 97,000 clones, around 90% seen once. Germline values: CDR1 MNHNS, CDR2 SASEGT. V was clipped by 4 bases and J by 2 bases; unmatched bases: 9. This CDR3 is 16 amino acids long. This specimen was CD4+ or CD8+ T cells sorted from blood, taken in a trial of the OX40 agonist ivuxolimab. This chain links TRBV6-1 with TRBJ2-7; TRBD1 matches at 9 bases. The TCR sequence derives from an adult with an advanced solid tumor such as melanoma, head and neck, liver or kidney cancer. Here the CDR3 DNA reads TGTGCCAGCAGTGGTCGACAGGGGGACGGACCCTACGAGCAGTACTTC. As protein: CASSGRQGDGPYEQYF.